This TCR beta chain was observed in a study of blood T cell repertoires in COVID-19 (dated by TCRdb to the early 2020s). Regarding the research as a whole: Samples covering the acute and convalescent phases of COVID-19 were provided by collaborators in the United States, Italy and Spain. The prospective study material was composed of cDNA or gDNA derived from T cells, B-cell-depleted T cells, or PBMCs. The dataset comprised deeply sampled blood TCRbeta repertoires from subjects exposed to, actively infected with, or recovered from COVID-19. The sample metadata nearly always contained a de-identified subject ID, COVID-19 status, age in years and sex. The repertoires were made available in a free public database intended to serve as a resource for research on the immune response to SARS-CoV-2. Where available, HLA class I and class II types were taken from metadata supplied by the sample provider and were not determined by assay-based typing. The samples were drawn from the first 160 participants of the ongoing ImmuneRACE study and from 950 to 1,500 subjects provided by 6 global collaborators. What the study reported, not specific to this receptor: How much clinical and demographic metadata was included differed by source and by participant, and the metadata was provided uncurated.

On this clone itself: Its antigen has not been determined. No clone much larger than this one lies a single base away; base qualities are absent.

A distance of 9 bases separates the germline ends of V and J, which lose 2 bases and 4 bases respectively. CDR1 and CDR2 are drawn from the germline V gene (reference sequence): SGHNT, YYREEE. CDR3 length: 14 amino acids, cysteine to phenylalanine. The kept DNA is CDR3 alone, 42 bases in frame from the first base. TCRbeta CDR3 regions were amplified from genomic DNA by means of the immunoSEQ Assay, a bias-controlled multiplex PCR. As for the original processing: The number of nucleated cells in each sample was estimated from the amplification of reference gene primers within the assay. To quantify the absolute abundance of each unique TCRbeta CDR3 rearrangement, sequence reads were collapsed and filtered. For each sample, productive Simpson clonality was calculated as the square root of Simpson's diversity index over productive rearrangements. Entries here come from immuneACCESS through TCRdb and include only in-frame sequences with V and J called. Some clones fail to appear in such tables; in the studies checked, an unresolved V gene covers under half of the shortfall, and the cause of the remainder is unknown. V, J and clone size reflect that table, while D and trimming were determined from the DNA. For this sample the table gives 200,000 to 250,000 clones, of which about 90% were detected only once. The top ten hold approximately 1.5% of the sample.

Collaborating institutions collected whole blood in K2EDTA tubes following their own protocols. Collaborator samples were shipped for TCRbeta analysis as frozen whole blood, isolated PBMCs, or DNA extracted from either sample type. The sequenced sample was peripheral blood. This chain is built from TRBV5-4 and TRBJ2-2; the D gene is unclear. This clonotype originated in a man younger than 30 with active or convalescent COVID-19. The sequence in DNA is TGTGCCAGCAGCTTTTCTATTGTCACCGGGGAGCTGTTTTTT. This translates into CASSFSIVTGELFF.